The rows below give T cell receptor beta chains drawn from one sample of a study of cytomegalovirus exposure and HLA in healthy donors. The assay was immunoSEQ multiplex PCR, and TCRdb's table has in-frame clones only and misses some. The table lists more than 80,000 clones, roughly 79% of them singletons. The sequenced material came from PBMCs. These receptors were taken from a man aged 18-30 years in good health and CMV-seropositive. The CDR3 runs from the conserved cysteine through the conserved F or W. Fields, in order: CDR3 length, clone size, V gene, J gene, D gene, CDR3 protein, CDR3 DNA. D genes are given only for firm matches. Clone size appears in some rows only: once, few, many, or a class for an expanded clone.

>16|.|TRBV7-8|TRBJ1-5|.
CASTHRRARINQPQHF
TGTGCCAGCACCCATCGGAGGGCCAGAATCAATCAGCCCCAGCATTTT
>15|.|TRBV7-3|TRBJ1-1|.
CASSPGHLMNTEAFF
TGTGCCAGCAGCCCCGGACATTTAATGAACACTGAAGCTTTCTTT
>14|.|TRBV6-1|TRBJ1-5|.
CASSAVLGSQPQHF
TGTGCCAGCAGTGCGGTCTTAGGGAGTCAGCCCCAGCATTTT
>12|.|TRBV29-1|TRBJ1-1|.
CSVEDVGWRAFF
TGCAGCGTTGAAGATGTAGGGTGGAGGGCTTTCTTT
>13|.|TRBV25-1|TRBJ1-2|.
CASSGGSHYGYTF
TGTGCCAGCAGCGGGGGATCTCACTATGGCTACACCTTC
>15|.|TRBV9|TRBJ2-3|.
CASSVEGRGTDTQYF
TGTGCCAGCAGCGTAGAAGGCAGGGGAACAGATACGCAGTATTTT
>16|.|TRBV4-1|TRBJ2-2|.
CASSPRGDLNTGELFF
TGCGCCAGCAGCCCTCGTGGGGACTTGAACACCGGGGAGCTGTTTTTT
>17|.|TRBV4-1|TRBJ1-5|.
CASSQDPPGDSNQPQHF
TGCGCCAGCAGCCAAGATCCGCCAGGGGATAGCAATCAGCCCCAGCATTTT
>18|.|TRBV10-3|TRBJ2-1|TRBD2
CAINRVWAGGNLRNEQFF
TGTGCCATCAACCGGGTCTGGGCGGGAGGAAACCTCCGAAATGAGCAGTTCTTC
>14|.|TRBV7-2|TRBJ1-2|.
CASSLTGYIYGYTF
TGTGCCAGCAGCTTAACAGGGTACATCTATGGCTACACCTTC
>15|once|TRBV10-3|TRBJ1-3|.
CAIRSTGSSGNTIYF
TGTGCCATCAGATCGACGGGGAGCTCTGGAAACACCATATATTTT
>13|.|TRBV2|TRBJ1-5|TRBD1
CASSGDRDQPQHF
TGTGCCAGCAGTGGGGACAGGGATCAGCCCCAGCATTTT
>14|few|TRBV6-1|TRBJ1-2|.
CASLRAGLSYGYTF
TGTGCCAGCCTCAGGGCAGGCCTGAGCTATGGCTACACCTTC
>16|.|TRBV10-2|TRBJ2-1|TRBD2
CASSGAQLAGGNEQFF
TGCGCCAGCAGTGGGGCCCAACTAGCGGGAGGTAATGAGCAGTTCTTC
>13|.|TRBV6-5|TRBJ2-7|.
CASSRRQAYEQYF
TGTGCCAGCAGTCGTCGACAGGCCTACGAGCAGTACTTC
>13|once|TRBV28|TRBJ1-5|.
CASSLVQGQPQHF
TGTGCCAGCAGCCTCGTACAGGGCCAGCCCCAGCATTTT
>14|.|TRBV5-1|TRBJ2-7|.
CASSPVAVPYEQYF
TGCGCCAGCAGCCCCGTAGCGGTACCCTACGAGCAGTACTTC
>16|.|TRBV7-2|TRBJ2-5|TRBD2
CASSLSFAGGQETQYF
TGTGCCAGCAGCTTATCTTTCGCGGGGGGCCAAGAGACCCAGTACTTC
>15|.|TRBV6-5|TRBJ1-1|.
CASSYSLREGGMSFF
TGTGCCAGCAGTTACTCACTGAGGGAGGGCGGTATGTCGTTCTTT
>15|.|TRBV15|TRBJ1-2|TRBD1
CATSNPQGGDYGYTF
TGTGCCACCAGCAATCCTCAGGGGGGAGACTATGGCTACACCTTC
>15|.|TRBV6-8|TRBJ1-4|.
CASSYSAPRNGKLFF
TGTGCCAGCAGTTACTCGGCACCCAGGAATGGAAAACTGTTTTTT
>15|few|TRBV7-8|TRBJ1-4|TRBD1
CASTKRGQGVGELFF
TGTGCCAGCACAAAGAGGGGACAGGGAGTTGGGGAACTGTTTTTT
>14|.|TRBV28|TRBJ1-5|.
CASSLHLRGQPQHF
TGTGCCAGCAGTTTACACCTTAGGGGTCAGCCCCAGCATTTT
>15|.|TRBV28|TRBJ2-7|TRBD2
CASRVGTSVNYEQYF
TGTGCCAGCAGGGTTGGGACTAGCGTTAACTACGAGCAGTACTTC
>14|once|TRBV5-1|TRBJ1-2|TRBD1
CASSLVQGAGGYTF
TGCGCCAGCAGCTTGGTGCAGGGGGCGGGAGGCTACACCTTC
>17|.|TRBV10-2|TRBJ2-7|TRBD1
CASRPGQGDTPTYEQYF
TGCGCCAGCAGGCCGGGACAGGGGGATACACCGACCTACGAGCAGTACTTC
>17|.|TRBV29-1|TRBJ1-2|TRBD1
CSVEDQGDLTGGGGYTF
TGCAGCGTTGAAGATCAAGGGGATCTCACAGGGGGGGGAGGCTACACCTTC
>14|.|TRBV11-2|TRBJ2-7|TRBD1
CASSLGQGTYEQYF
TGTGCCAGCAGCTTAGGACAGGGGACCTACGAGCAGTACTTC
>14|once|TRBV4-1|TRBJ2-2|TRBD1
CASSQTGVFGELFF
TGCGCCAGCAGCCAGACAGGGGTGTTCGGGGAGCTGTTTTTT
>12|.|TRBV7-2|TRBJ2-7|TRBD2
CASSSGLASSDF
TGTGCCAGCAGCTCGGGACTAGCGAGCTCGGACTTC
>13|.|TRBV6-1|TRBJ2-1|TRBD2
CASEAGTMDEQFF
TGTGCCAGCGAAGCCGGGACTATGGATGAGCAGTTCTTC
>16|.|TRBV5-4|TRBJ2-1|.
CASSLGGFTSMNEQFF
TGTGCCAGCAGCCTGGGCGGGTTTACTAGCATGAATGAGCAGTTCTTC
>14|.|TRBV15|TRBJ2-7|TRBD2
CATSTRGGMDEQYF
TGTGCCACCAGCACCCGGGGGGGCATGGACGAGCAGTACTTC
>14|few|TRBV1|TRBJ2-7|.
CTDPPRGSTYEQYF
TGCACCGATCCTCCCCGGGGGTCTACCTACGAGCAGTACTTC
>16|.|TRBV5-1|TRBJ2-2|.
CASSFDPRGSTGELFF
TGCGCCAGCAGCTTCGACCCGCGAGGGAGCACCGGGGAGCTGTTTTTT
>14|.|TRBV29-1|TRBJ2-1|.
CSVEETARVRGGIF
TGCAGCGTTGAAGAGACGGCGCGGGTTAGGGGCGGGATCTTC
>15|.|TRBV7-8|TRBJ2-1|.
CASSITSWAYNEQFF
TGTGCCAGCAGCATAACTAGCTGGGCCTACAATGAGCAGTTCTTC
>15|.|TRBV7-8|TRBJ2-7|TRBD2
CASSLTTGGSYEQYF
TGTGCCAGCAGCTTAACGACGGGAGGTTCCTACGAGCAGTACTTC
>14|.|TRBV7-3|TRBJ2-3|TRBD1
CASSPQGVGDTQYF
TGTGCCAGCAGCCCACAGGGGGTGGGAGATACGCAGTATTTT
>18|once|TRBV14|TRBJ2-1|TRBD2
CASSPLKLAGGPYNEQFF
TGTGCCAGCAGCCCCTTGAAGTTAGCGGGAGGGCCCTACAATGAGCAGTTCTTC
>15|.|TRBV2|TRBJ2-1|TRBD2
CASSLAGSSYNEQFF
TGTGCCAGCAGCCTAGCGGGGAGCTCCTACAATGAGCAGTTCTTC
>20|.|TRBV18|TRBJ2-6|TRBD1
CASSSRAGQGALTGANVLTF
TGTGCCAGCTCATCCCGTGCGGGACAGGGGGCTCTGACAGGGGCCAACGTCCTGACTTTC
>13|.|TRBV2|TRBJ1-2|.
CASSDVGSYGYTF
TGTGCCAGCAGTGATGTAGGGAGCTATGGCTACACCTTC
>13|.|TRBV11-1|TRBJ2-7|TRBD1
CASSFGTGGMSYF
TGTGCCAGCAGCTTTGGGACAGGGGGCATGTCGTACTTC
>15|.|TRBV7-2|TRBJ1-1|.
CASSYIAGGDTEAFF
TGTGCCAGCAGCTATATTGCAGGAGGGGACACTGAAGCTTTCTTT
>14|.|TRBV6-1|TRBJ1-1|.
CASKYRESNTEAFF
TGTGCCAGCAAGTATCGGGAATCGAACACTGAAGCTTTCTTT
>14|few|TRBV4-1|TRBJ1-2|.
CASSQDRRGSGYTF
TGCGCCAGCAGCCAAGATCGGCGGGGAAGCGGCTACACCTTC
>20|once|TRBV10-3|TRBJ2-3|TRBD1
CAISDLVRTGRPVSTDTQYF
TGTGCCATCAGTGACCTCGTTAGGACAGGGCGTCCCGTCAGCACAGATACGCAGTATTTT
>15|.|TRBV4-1|TRBJ1-1|.
CASSQRPGQNTEAFF
TGCGCCAGCAGCCAACGTCCCGGTCAAAACACTGAAGCTTTCTTT
>16|.|TRBV4-2|TRBJ2-3|.
CASSLRTRTSTDTQYF
TGTGCCAGCAGCCTAAGGACTCGCACTAGCACAGATACGCAGTATTTT
>14|.|TRBV5-6|TRBJ2-5|TRBD1
CASSWGQPQETQYF
TGTGCCAGCAGCTGGGGACAGCCCCAAGAGACCCAGTACTTC
>14|.|TRBV27|TRBJ2-7|.
CASSLYGSSYEQYF
TGTGCCAGCAGTTTATATGGGAGCTCCTACGAGCAGTACTTC
>17|.|TRBV7-9|TRBJ1-2|.
CASSLGTGMGDNYGYTF
TGTGCCAGCAGCTTAGGTACAGGGATGGGAGACAACTATGGCTACACCTTC
>13|.|TRBV5-1|TRBJ2-7|.
CASSLVRSYEQYF
TGCGCCAGCAGCTTGGTCAGATCCTACGAGCAGTACTTC
>16|.|TRBV10-3|TRBJ2-5|TRBD1
CAIRSVIGWDRETQYF
TGTGCCATCAGGTCCGTGATAGGGTGGGACAGAGAGACCCAGTACTTC